The entry below gives a single TCR beta chain sequence along with its context. The antigen is undetermined. Some clones are missing from TCRdb's copy, which holds only in-frame ones; the method was immunoSEQ multiplex PCR. The sample shows 90,000 or so clones, 75% to 90% of them seen only once. These data belong to a study of T cell responses to AZD1222 COVID-19 vaccine. The germline V gene encodes CDR1 MNHEY and CDR2 SVGAGI. The CDR3 contains 14 residues. Trimming pared 7 bases from V and 8 bases from J, leaving 20 bases between. Study-wide results and caveats: Per reports, nearly half of all spike-specific TCRs target regions that are unmutated in variants. A mostly white British donor set with more females was recruited, and clonal diversity was possibly underestimated. Only five to seven individuals given AZD1222 were seropositive at baseline.

Sequencing used peripheral blood, obtained 28 days after the second AZD1222 dose. The clonotype originates from an adult who received the AZD1222 COVID-19 vaccine. This chain uses TRBV6-5 with TRBJ1-2, with D unclear. In nucleotides, the CDR3 is TGTGCCAGCAAACCCAGCGCGGGAAAAGCGGGCTACACCTTC. As protein: CASKPSAGKAGYTF.